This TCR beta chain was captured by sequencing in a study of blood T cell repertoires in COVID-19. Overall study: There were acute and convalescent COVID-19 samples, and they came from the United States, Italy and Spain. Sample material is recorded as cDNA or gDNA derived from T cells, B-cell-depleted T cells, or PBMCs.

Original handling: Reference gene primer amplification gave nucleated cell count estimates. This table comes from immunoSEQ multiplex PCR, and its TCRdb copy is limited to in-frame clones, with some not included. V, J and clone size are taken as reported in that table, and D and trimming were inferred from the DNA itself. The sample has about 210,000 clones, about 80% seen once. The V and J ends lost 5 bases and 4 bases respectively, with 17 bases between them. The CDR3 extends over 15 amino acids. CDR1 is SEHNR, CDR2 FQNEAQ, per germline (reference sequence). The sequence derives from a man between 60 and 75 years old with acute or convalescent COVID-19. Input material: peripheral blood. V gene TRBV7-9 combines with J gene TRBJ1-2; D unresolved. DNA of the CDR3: TGTGCCAGCAGCCCCGGATTACGGGGTCCCTATGGCTACACCTTC. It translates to CASSPGLRGPYGYTF.